What follows are 29 T cell receptor beta chains derived from one specimen sequenced in a study of shared clonotypes between healthy human individuals. CD45RO-negative cells were positively selected for CCR7, leaving out terminally differentiated effector memory CD45RA+ cells. Here immunoSEQ multiplex PCR was the method, and the copy in TCRdb shows in-frame clones only, minus some. This table holds more than 2 million clones, about 95% found once. Source material: naive CD8+ T cells sorted from blood. These receptors all stem from a man aged 18 to 29 in good health.

The chain uses TRBV6-1 and TRBJ2-7; unclear D gene. This CDR3 has 13 residues. Germline assignment: CDR1 MNHNS and CDR2 SASEGT. Deletions cut 7 bases from V and 1 base from J, with 11 bases between. The CDR3 is CASKAFGSYEQYF. CDR3 in DNA: TGTGCCAGCAAGGCGTTTGGGTCCTACGAGCAGTACTTC.

The chain is built from TRBV27 and TRBJ2-1, with 11 bases aligning to TRBD2. Germline CDR1 MNHEY, CDR2 SMNVEV (reference sequence). The CDR3 totals 15 residues. V lost 4 bases to trimming and J lost 8 bases; unmatched junction nucleotides: 7. CDR3 nucleotide sequence: TGTGCCAGCAGTTCCGCTAGCGGGGGGACACATGAGCAGTTCTTC. Residues: CASSSASGGTHEQFF.

V gene TRBV28 combines with J gene TRBJ1-5; D call uncertain. This CDR3 region has 16 residues. V was clipped by 4 bases and J by 7 bases, with 20 bases between them. The germline V gene encodes CDR1 MDHEN and CDR2 SYDVKM. CDR3 DNA sequence: TGTGCCAGCAGTTCCCCTCGGGAGATCACGGGGCAGCCCCAGCATTTT. It codes for CASSSPREITGQPQHF.

This clone came up once. This rearrangement joins TRBV7-9 to TRBJ2-7, with D perhaps TRBD1 (6 bases). This CDR3 is 14 amino acids long. CDR1 SEHNR and CDR2 FQNEAQ come from the germline V gene (reference sequence). V lost 2 bases to trimming and J lost 0 bases, with 8 bases between them. CDR3 bases: TGTGCCAGCAGCTTAATGGACAGCTCCTACGAGCAGTACTTC. This gives the protein CASSLMDSSYEQYF.

A note on this clone: An end of the junction does not agree with germline; a read error may underlie this. The chain carries TRBV2 and TRBJ2-3, with D hard to call. The CDR3 loop spans 15 amino acids. The germline CDR1 and CDR2 sequences are SNHLY and FYNNEI. As DNA, the CDR3 is TGTGCCAGCAGTGCCGGGTTTCATAGCACAGATACGCAGTGTTTT. Protein: CASSAGFHSTDTQCF. The full variable domain, its missing parts supplied by reference TRBV2 and TRBJ2-3, is EPEVTQTPSHQVTQMGQEVILRCVPISNHLYFYWYRQILGQKVEFLVSFYNNEISEKSEIFDDQFSVERPDGSNFTLKIRSTKLEDSAMYFCASSAGFHSTDTQCFGPGTRLTVL.

The CDR3, as DNA: TGTGCCAGCAGTCCCGCGGGGCGGGGGCATGGCTACACCTTC. It translates to CASSPAGRGHGYTF. The chain combines TRBV6-6 with TRBJ1-2; D perhaps matches TRBD1 (6 bases). V lost 5 bases, J lost 6 bases, and 16 bases lay in between. Germline assignment: CDR1 MNHNY and CDR2 SVGAGI (reference sequence). The CDR3 spans 14 residues.

The rearrangement uses TRBV5-1 and TRBJ2-1; D might be TRBD2 (6 bases). Germline V gene lookup returns CDR1 SGHRS and CDR2 YFSETQ. This CDR3 contains 17 residues. Trimming shortened V by 3 bases and J by 1 base, and 17 bases separated the two germline ends. The CDR3 spells CASSSAGLATSYNEQFF. CDR3 nucleotide sequence: TGCGCCAGCAGCTCGGCGGGACTCGCCACTTCCTACAATGAGCAGTTCTTC.

V usage is TRBV11-2 and J usage is TRBJ2-7, with 10 bases fitting TRBD2. This CDR3 spans 17 amino acids. Germline V gene lookup returns CDR1 SGHAT and CDR2 FQNNGV. V dropped 1 base and J dropped 5; count of bases not matched to a gene: 11. CDR3 in amino acids: CASSLGASGSLVHEQYF. Here the CDR3 DNA reads TGTGCCAGCAGCTTAGGGGCTAGCGGGAGCTTAGTCCACGAGCAGTACTTC.

The genes are TRBV6-1 and TRBJ1-6; D unclear. The CDR3 contains 11 residues. Per the germline V gene, CDR1 is MNHNS and CDR2 is SASEGT. The ends were cut back, 3 bases at V and 11 bases at J, with 5 bases in the middle. The CDR3 DNA reads as TGTGCCAGCAGTGACAGCCCACCCCTCCACTTT. This translates into CASSDSPPLHF.

As to this clone: This CDR3 is also generated by other DNA sequences in the sample. The chain links TRBV5-1 to TRBJ2-7; D is undetermined. Trimming left V 0 bases short and J 4 bases short, with 8 bases between. The CDR3 spans 13 residues. Germline CDR1 is SGHRS and CDR2 is YFSETQ. The CDR3: CASSLGTGYEQYF. The CDR3 DNA reads TGCGCCAGCAGCTTGGGGACCGGGTACGAGCAGTACTTC.

The chain joins TRBV5-1 to TRBJ1-2; D remains unclear. V was pared by 0 bases and J by 5 bases, with 11 bases between. The CDR3 has 14 residues. Germline V gene sequence: CDR1 SGHRS, CDR2 YFSETQ. The DNA for the CDR3 is TGCGCCAGCAGCTTGGCCGGTCTCTTGTATGGCTACACCTTC. Amino acids: CASSLAGLLYGYTF.

This rearrangement joins TRBV5-1 to TRBJ1-6, with TRBD1 matching over 9 bases. J lost 4 bases, V lost 0 bases, and 2 bases had no gene match. The CDR3 is 16 residues long. Germline V gene lookup returns CDR1 SGHRS and CDR2 YFSETQ. The CDR3 region has the DNA TGCGCCAGCAGCTTGGAGGACAGGGGTTATAATTCACCCCTCCACTTT. It is translated as CASSLEDRGYNSPLHF.

As for this clone: The junction and the germline gene differ at one end; a read error may be behind it. This chain links TRBV2 with TRBJ2-3; unclear D gene. This CDR3 spans 15 amino acids. Germline V gene sequence: CDR1 SNHLY, CDR2 FYNNEI. Here the CDR3 reads CASSEDLPSTDTQYF. CDR3 nucleotides: TGTGCCAGCAGCGAAGACTTGCCAAGCACAGATACGCAGTATTTT.

V gene TRBV5-6 combines with J gene TRBJ1-2; no clear D. The germline V gene has CDR1 SGHDT and CDR2 YYEEEE. V gave up 4 bases and J gave up 1 base, with 5 bases separating them. This CDR3 has 12 amino acids. As DNA, the CDR3 is TGTGCCAGCAGCAGCAGTAACTATGGCTACACCTTC. It is translated as CASSSSNYGYTF.

There are a few counts of this clone. The chain couples TRBV28 to TRBJ1-2, with D tentatively TRBD1 (5 bases). V lost 5 bases and J lost 4, with 17 bases in between. This CDR3 region has 15 residues. Per germline, CDR1 MDHEN and CDR2 SYDVKM. CDR3 bases: TGTGCCAGCAGTCCCCAGCCGACAGCCAGCTATGGCTACACCTTC. Translating gives CASSPQPTASYGYTF.

The chain is built from TRBV19 and TRBJ1-5; no reliable D call. Between the trimmed V and J ends, which lost 5 bases and 0 bases, there was a span of 11 bases. The CDR3 totals 15 residues. CDR1 is LNHDA and CDR2 is SQIVND in the germline V gene (reference sequence). The DNA of the CDR3 is TGTGCCAGTAGTTCAGACTATTATAGCAATCAGCCCCAGCATTTT. This codes for CASSSDYYSNQPQHF.

J is TRBJ2-5 and V is TRBV4-3; D possibly matches TRBD1 or TRBD2 (5 bases each). This CDR3 is built from 17 residues. Germline assignment: CDR1 LGHNA and CDR2 YSLEER. Trimming shortened V by 0 bases and J by 4 bases, and 18 bases separated the two germline ends. The CDR3 region has the DNA TGCGCCAGCAGCCAAGATTTGTGGGCCACCGGGGCAGAGACCCAGTACTTC. It yields the protein CASSQDLWATGAETQYF.

The chain carries TRBV5-1 and TRBJ2-1; TRBD2 matches at 8 bases. This CDR3 spans 17 amino acids. Germline CDR1 reads SGHRS; CDR2 reads YFSETQ. The J segment lost 3 bases and the V segment lost 0 bases, leaving 8 bases of the junction unmatched. DNA for the CDR3: TGCGCCAGCAGCTTGGTGGTTTTAGCGGGGATCTACAATGAGCAGTTCTTC. This sequence encodes CASSLVVLAGIYNEQFF.

The genes are TRBV7-6 and TRBJ2-2; 8 bases fit TRBD2. This CDR3 comprises 17 residues. CDR1 and CDR2 from the germline V gene are SGHVS and FNYEAQ. After removal of 1 base from V and 6 bases from J, the junction contained 10 bases not matched to a gene. The CDR3 region is CASSLDIATSEAGELFF. The CDR3 coding sequence is TGTGCCAGCAGCTTAGACATAGCGACTAGCGAAGCCGGGGAGCTGTTTTTT.

The V call is TRBV27, the J call TRBJ2-4, with 9 bases matching TRBD1. Trimming at V came to 4 bases and at J to 6 bases, leaving 7 bases not matched to a gene. This CDR3 has 15 residues. Germline V CDR1 and CDR2: MNHEY, SMNVEV (reference sequence). Written as DNA, the CDR3 is TGTGCCAGCAGTTGGGGACAGGGAACTTCAAACATTCAGTACTTC. It encodes CASSWGQGTSNIQYF.

This clone is a singleton in its sample. The same CDR3 arises from other DNA sequences in this sample as well. V and J are TRBV30 and TRBJ2-5, with unresolved D. V lost 0 bases and J 5 bases, leaving 13 bases between the germline ends. From germline, CDR1 is GTSNPN and CDR2 SVGIG (reference sequence). The CDR3 consists of 14 residues. The CDR3 sequence: CAWSVGRLGETQYF. The CDR3 DNA sequence: TGTGCCTGGAGTGTAGGCCGGTTAGGTGAGACCCAGTACTTC.

The V call is TRBV2, the J call TRBJ2-5; 15 positions agree with TRBD2. With 4 bases clipped from V and 5 bases from J, the junction kept 5 bases outside the gene matches. This CDR3 spans 16 amino acids. Germline V CDR1 and CDR2: SNHLY, FYNNEI. In DNA, the CDR3 is TGTGCCAGCAGTGGGACTAGCGGGAGGGCGGGGGAGACCCAGTACTTC. Translated, it gives CASSGTSGRAGETQYF.

V and J are TRBV6-1 and TRBJ2-5; D is possibly TRBD1 (6 bases). Germline V gene lookup returns CDR1 MNHNS and CDR2 SASEGT. The CDR3 extends over 14 amino acids. V lost 5 bases to trimming and J lost 0 bases, with 10 bases between them. CDR3: CASSLRTDQETQYF. The CDR3 DNA reads as TGTGCCAGCAGTCTTCGGACAGACCAAGAGACCCAGTACTTC.

The chain couples TRBV4-1 to TRBJ2-5; a possible D gene is TRBD2 (6 bases). CDR1 is MGHRA and CDR2 is YSYEKL in the germline V gene. The CDR3 is 17 amino acids. V lost 1 base to trimming and J lost 5 bases, with 20 bases between them. This CDR3 is CASSQGGPGTVGETQYF. In DNA form, the CDR3 reads TGCGCCAGCAGCCAAGGAGGGCCCGGGACTGTAGGGGAGACCCAGTACTTC.

The chain is built from TRBV19 and TRBJ2-7; TRBD2 might be the D (6 bases). V lost 3 bases, J lost 7 bases, and 22 bases lay in between. The CDR3 consists of 16 residues. The germline gives CDR1 LNHDA, CDR2 SQIVND (reference sequence). The CDR3 coding sequence is TGTGCCAGTAGTATTTTTAGTCTAGCGTCGACGAGGGAGCAGTACTTC. Translated: CASSIFSLASTREQYF.

The chain is built from TRBV7-8 and TRBJ2-7; a possible D gene is TRBD1 (5 bases). The germline CDR1 and CDR2 sequences are SGHVS and FQNEAQ. V lost 0 bases and J 0 bases, leaving 12 bases between the germline ends. The CDR3 has 16 amino acids. CDR3 in DNA: TGTGCCAGCAGCTTAGCCAGTCAGGGATACTCCTACGAGCAGTACTTC. Its translation is CASSLASQGYSYEQYF. The whole variable domain, filled in from reference TRBV7-8 and TRBJ2-7, reads GAGVSQSPRYKVAKRGQDVALRCDPISGHVSLFWYQQALGQGPEFLTYFQNEAQLDKSGLPSDRFFAERPEGSVSTLKIQRTQQEDSAVYLCASSLASQGYSYEQYFGPGTRLTVT.

This clone was picked up one time. At the DNA level, this CDR3 is encoded by other sequences in the same sample as well. The rearrangement links TRBV7-9 to TRBJ2-1, with no clear D. Germline-derived CDR1 and CDR2 are SEHNR and FQNEAQ (reference sequence). V gave up 1 base and J gave up 10 bases, with 5 bases separating them. The CDR3 covers 11 residues. CDR3 DNA sequence: TGTGCCAGCAGCTTAGGACCAGAGCAGTTCTTC. It is translated as CASSLGPEQFF.

This clone was observed a single time. V gene TRBV19 combines with J gene TRBJ1-6; D is unclear. This CDR3 contains 13 residues. V was trimmed by 3 bases and J by 10 bases, leaving 10 bases between them. Germline assignment: CDR1 LNHDA and CDR2 SQIVND (reference sequence). In DNA form, the CDR3 reads TGTGCCAGTAGTATGGAGGGTTACTCACCCCTCCACTTT. Its protein product is CASSMEGYSPLHF.

V gene TRBV7-9 combines with J gene TRBJ2-7; the D gene is possibly TRBD1 (5 bases). V lost 5 bases and J 3 bases, leaving 20 bases between the germline ends. Germline V gene lookup returns CDR1 SEHNR and CDR2 FQNEAQ (reference sequence). This CDR3 has 16 residues. CDR3 nucleotide sequence: TGTGCCAGCAGCCCGACAGCAGCCACATTTTTCTACGAGCAGTACTTC. Protein product: CASSPTAATFFYEQYF.